This T cell receptor (beta chain) was sequenced during a study of cytomegalovirus exposure and HLA in healthy donors. Study-wide results and limits: Reportedly, HLA-A and HLA-B alleles of most subjects were accurately predicted from TCR beta. Sequencing probably produced one cluster of sequence variants that were highly shared.

Primers: 60 Vbeta forward and 13 Jbeta reverse. TCRdb's copy holds only in-frame clones and misses some; the assay was immunoSEQ multiplex PCR. The sample lists about 180,000 clones; roughly 77% were seen once. Details on this clone: The antigen remains unidentified.

The sample consisted of PBMCs. The sequence was obtained from a woman aged 25 to 39 in good health and CMV-seronegative.

As DNA, the CDR3 is TGTGCCAGCAGCGTGACAGGGTCCTCCTACGAGCAGTACTTC. This encodes CASSVTGSSYEQYF. This chain links TRBV27 with TRBJ2-7; 7 nucleotides align to TRBD1. The CDR3 has 14 amino acids. Trimming at V came to 6 bases and at J to 0 bases, leaving 5 bases not matched to a gene. Germline CDR1 is MNHEY and CDR2 is SMNVEV (reference sequence).